This TCR beta chain was observed in a study of technical replicates of blood from a few donors (dated by TCRdb to 2016 to 2017). The method behind the library was the immunoSEQ multiplex PCR assay. TCRdb obtained this table from immuneACCESS and retained in-frame rearrangements with V and J assigned. These tables miss some clones; where compared with another copy, unresolved V genes account for less than half of the shortfall, and the remainder is unexplained. The sample contains 62,000 or so clones, approximately 86% of them found a single time. The ten most abundant clones make up under 6.5% of the sample. The CDR3 starts with the cysteine, ends with the phenylalanine, and has 15 residues. This entry keeps only the CDR3 DNA: 45 bases, framed from base 1. Via the germline V gene (reference sequence), CDR1 is GTSNPN and CDR2 SVGIG. V loses 3 bases at its end and J loses 3 bases; junction bases beyond the gene matches: 9.

On this clone itself: Its antigen remains unidentified. There are no base qualities to consult, and no much larger clone falls within one base.

The sequenced material came from PBMCs. The sequence was collected from a human donor in good health. Some clones in this sample may be carry-over from other donors' samples. The rearranged chain carries TRBV30 and TRBJ2-3; TRBD2 fits 7 bases in the junction. The CDR3 reads as follows: CAWSSGLAETDTQYF. In nucleotide form, the sequence is TGTGCCTGGAGCTCGGGGCTAGCGGAAACAGATACGCAGTATTTT.